This record looks at one TCR beta chain sequence and its context. No antigen is known for it. Per-base quality was not reported, and no clone a single base away is much larger than it. The data derive from a study of control samples from healthy donors and cancer patients (dated by TCRdb to 2018 to 2021). V sheds 3 bases and J sheds 5 bases, leaving 10 bases between their ends. From the cysteine up to the phenylalanine, the CDR3 has a length of 14 residues. Solely the CDR3 DNA is kept, with 42 bases framed from the first base. CDR1 and CDR2 were assigned from the germline V gene as SNHLY and FYNNEI. The library was produced with the immunoSEQ multiplex PCR assay. The table comes from immuneACCESS by way of TCRdb, which keeps in-frame sequences with V and J called. Part of the clones is missing from these tables; in studies checked, under half for an unresolved V gene and the rest for unknown reasons. This sample lists about 120,000 clones; approximately 90% were detected once. The top ten clones comprise 1.1% of the sample.

This sequence originates from a woman aged 45-59 years with colorectal cancer. This receptor chain uses TRBV2 and TRBJ1-4; no D gene call is confident. The material sequenced was PBMCs. The CDR3 protein is CASSELGPNEKLFF. In nucleotides, the sequence is TGTGCCAGCAGTGAGCTAGGACCAAATGAAAAACTGTTTTTT.